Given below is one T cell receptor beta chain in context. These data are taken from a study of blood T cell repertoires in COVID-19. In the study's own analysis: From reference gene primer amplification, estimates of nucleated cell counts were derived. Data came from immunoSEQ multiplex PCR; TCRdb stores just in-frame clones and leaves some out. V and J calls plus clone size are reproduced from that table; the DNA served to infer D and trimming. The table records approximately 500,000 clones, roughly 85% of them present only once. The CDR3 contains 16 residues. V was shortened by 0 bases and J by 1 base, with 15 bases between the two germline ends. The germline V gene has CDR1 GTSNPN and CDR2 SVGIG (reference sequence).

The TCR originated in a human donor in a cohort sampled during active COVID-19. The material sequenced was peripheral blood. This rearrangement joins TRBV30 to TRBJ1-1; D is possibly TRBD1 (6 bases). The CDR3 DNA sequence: TGTGCCTGGAGTGTACCCTTCACAGGGAAGAACACTGAAGCTTTCTTT. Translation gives CAWSVPFTGKNTEAFF.